This passage covers 22 T cell receptor beta chains from one sample sequenced in a study of cytomegalovirus exposure and HLA in healthy donors. PCR was performed using 60 Vbeta and 13 Jbeta primers. Here immunoSEQ multiplex PCR was the method, and the copy in TCRdb shows in-frame clones only, minus some. The data contain under 200,000 clones, approximately 82% of them singletons. The material sequenced was PBMCs. These receptors were obtained from a man aged 45-65 years in good health and CMV-seropositive.

The CDR3 sequence is CASSVTGLTYEQYV. The DNA of the CDR3 is TGTGCCAGCAGTGTGACAGGCCTAACCTACGAGCAGTACGTC. This chain links TRBV28 with TRBJ2-7; D is perhaps TRBD1 (6 bases). Trimming removed 5 bases from V and 2 bases from J, with 13 bases in between. The CDR3 spans 14 residues. The germline V gene has CDR1 MDHEN and CDR2 SYDVKM.

This chain connects TRBV9 to TRBJ2-7; 11 bases align to TRBD2. The CDR3 spans 16 residues. Germline trimming cut 1 base from V and 3 bases from J; bases unmatched to any gene: 6. The germline CDR1 and CDR2 sequences are SGDLS and YYNGEE. The CDR3 spells CASSVSSGGSLYEQYF. The CDR3 DNA follows: TGTGCCAGCAGCGTATCTAGCGGGGGGTCCCTCTACGAGCAGTACTTC.

This rearrangement joins TRBV27 to TRBJ1-1; D remains ambiguous. The germline V and J ends were trimmed by 7 bases and 1 base, with 16 bases remaining between them. This CDR3 is built from 15 residues. CDR1 is MNHEY, CDR2 SMNVEV, per germline (reference sequence). CDR3 sequence (DNA): TGTGCCAGCATCATGGCGGGCCCAAGGAACACTGAAGCTTTCTTT. This sequence encodes CASIMAGPRNTEAFF.

The V and J genes are TRBV5-1 and TRBJ2-2; D remains ambiguous. V lost 4 bases to trimming and J lost 3 bases, with 7 bases between them. The CDR3 contains 13 residues. CDR1 and CDR2 (germline): SGHRS, YFSETQ. CDR3 protein: CASSVSHTGELFF. CDR3 nucleotide sequence: TGCGCCAGCAGCGTGTCTCACACCGGGGAGCTGTTTTTT.

V is TRBV2 and J is TRBJ1-2, with 11 positions matching TRBD1. Germline lookup yields CDR1 SNHLY and CDR2 FYNNEI. CDR3 length: 14 residues. Losses at the gene ends were 6 bases for V and 4 bases for J; bases not matched to a gene: 4. For the CDR3, the DNA is TGTGCCAGCAGGGTTGGACAGGGGGCCTATGGCTACACCTTC. Its translation: CASRVGQGAYGYTF.

This clone was seen just once. The chain joins TRBV27 to TRBJ1-5, with a possible D match to TRBD1 (6 bases). There are 15 residues in the CDR3. Germline values: CDR1 MNHEY, CDR2 SMNVEV (reference sequence). Trimming pared 4 bases from V and 4 bases from J, leaving 14 bases between. The DNA of the CDR3 is TGTGCCAGCAGTTCCGGACAGCTATCAAATCAGCCCCAGCATTTT. Its translation is CASSSGQLSNQPQHF.

The rearrangement uses TRBV29-1 and TRBJ2-3; maybe TRBD1 (6 bases). Germline V gives CDR1 SQVTM, CDR2 ANQGSEA. The CDR3 runs 13 residues. The germline V and J ends were trimmed by 4 bases and 0 bases, with 8 bases remaining between them. The CDR3 DNA sequence: TGCAGCGTTGGGCAGGGGAGCACAGATACGCAGTATTTT. Translated, it gives CSVGQGSTDTQYF.

J is TRBJ2-5 and V is TRBV4-1, with 12 bases identical to TRBD2. The J call may be faulty, since TRBJ2-7 better matches the DNA end. There are 16 residues in the CDR3. Germline V lookup: CDR1 MGHRA, CDR2 YSYEKL. The CDR3 sequence: CASSQTPGLAGYEQYF. In DNA, the CDR3 is TGCGCCAGCAGCCAAACCCCGGGACTAGCGGGCTACGAGCAGTACTTC.

CDR3 residues: CASSPPSRALHF. The CDR3 DNA is TGTGCCAGCAGCCCGCCCTCGCGGGCCCTCCACTTT. This chain uses TRBV7-9 with TRBJ1-6, with D uncertain. V was clipped by 5 bases and J by 14 bases, with 13 bases between them. CDR3 length: 12 residues. CDR1 is SEHNR, CDR2 FQNEAQ, per germline (reference sequence).

This sequence joins TRBV13 and TRBJ1-5, with D tentatively TRBD1 (5 bases). The V gene's germline CDR1 is PRHDT and CDR2 FYEKMQ (reference sequence). Between the trimmed V and J ends, which lost 4 bases and 6 bases, there was a span of 13 bases. The CDR3 is 14 amino acids. The CDR3 spells CASSSGGGSQPQHF. The CDR3 DNA reads TGTGCCAGCAGCTCCGGGGGGGGGAGTCAGCCCCAGCATTTT. Using reference TRBV13 and TRBJ1-5 for the parts outside the CDR3, the full variable domain is AAGVIQSPRHLIKEKRETATLKCYPIPRHDTVYWYQQGPGQDPQFLISFYEKMQSDKGSIPDRFSAQQFSDYHSELNMSSLELGDSALYFCASSSGGGSQPQHFGDGTRLSIL.

This chain joins TRBV6-6 and TRBJ2-1, with D tentatively TRBD1 (6 bases). The germline V gene encodes CDR1 MNHNY and CDR2 SVGAGI (reference sequence). The V end lost 0 bases, the J end lost 7 bases, and 10 bases lay between the germline ends. The CDR3 covers 14 residues. The CDR3 region is CASSYSTQGNEQFF. Written as DNA, the CDR3 is TGTGCCAGCAGTTACTCCACACAGGGTAATGAGCAGTTCTTC.

Details on this clone: Other DNA sequences in this specimen translate into the identical CDR3. The chain employs TRBV18 and TRBJ2-5, with no clear D. The CDR3 is 13 residues long. Germline assignment: CDR1 KGHSH and CDR2 LQKENI. Trimming shortened V by 0 bases and J by 5 bases, and 7 bases separated the two germline ends. CDR3 nucleotide sequence: TGTGCCAGCTCACCACCGCCGGGTGAGACCCAGTACTTC. Residues: CASSPPPGETQYF.

The chain combines TRBV5-4 with TRBJ1-6; tentatively, D is TRBD1 (6 bases). In germline, CDR1 is SGHNT, CDR2 YYREEE (reference sequence). CDR3 length: 14 amino acids. The V end lost 0 bases, the J end lost 7 bases, and 8 bases lay between the germline ends. The CDR3 is CASSLGDNNSPLHF. The CDR3 bases are TGTGCCAGCAGCTTGGGGGACAACAATTCACCCCTCCACTTT.

V and J are TRBV7-3 and TRBJ2-1; 8 positions agree with TRBD1. Germline V CDR1 and CDR2: SGHTA, FQGTGA. The CDR3 runs to 15 residues. Trimming removed 2 bases from V and 4 bases from J; junction bases left unmatched: 4. This CDR3 reads CASSLLGQEYNEQFF. DNA of the CDR3: TGTGCCAGCAGCTTATTGGGACAGGAGTACAATGAGCAGTTCTTC.

The chain links TRBV6-6 to TRBJ2-5; weak D call: TRBD1 (6 bases). Germline CDR1 and CDR2: MNHNY and SVGAGI (reference sequence). The CDR3 is made up of 14 amino acids. V lost 2 bases, J lost 5 bases, and 12 bases lay in between. In DNA, the CDR3 is TGTGCCAGCAGTTACGACAGGATTACGGAGACCCAGTACTTC. It is translated as CASSYDRITETQYF.

The chain uses TRBV5-5 and TRBJ2-1; 8 positions agree with TRBD2. The germline V gene has CDR1 SGHKS and CDR2 YYEKEE (reference sequence). Losses at the gene ends were 0 bases for V and 16 bases for J; bases not matched to a gene: 12. The CDR3 totals 14 residues. CDR3 in DNA: TGTGCCAGCAGCTTGGTCGCCGCGGGGGGCGGGGAATTCTTC. Protein product: CASSLVAAGGGEFF.

This clone was seen a single time. This chain connects TRBV7-9 to TRBJ1-5, with 7 bases matching TRBD1. Germline CDR1 is SEHNR and CDR2 is FQNEAQ (reference sequence). Unmatched junction bases numbered 7, after V lost 3 bases and J lost 5 bases. The CDR3 consists of 15 residues. The CDR3 DNA follows: TGTGCCAGCAGCTTTTCCGGGACAGTTGATCAGCCCCAGCATTTT. Protein product: CASSFSGTVDQPQHF.

The V gene is TRBV2, the J gene TRBJ2-5; tentatively, D is TRBD2 (7 bases). This CDR3 region has 15 residues. Trimming removed 1 base at V and 4 bases at J, with 13 bases between. Germline-derived CDR1 and CDR2 are SNHLY and FYNNEI. CDR3 residues: CASSEGGGRVETQYF. The CDR3 DNA reads as TGTGCCAGCAGTGAAGGAGGGGGGAGGGTAGAGACCCAGTACTTC.

The chain uses TRBV7-2 and TRBJ1-5; TRBD1 aligns across 9 bases. Germline V CDR1 and CDR2: SGHTA, FQGNSA. With V trimmed by 5 bases and J by 6 bases, 5 bases remained unmatched. The length of the CDR3 is 14 residues. The CDR3 DNA sequence: TGTGCCAGCAGCCCCGACAGGGGGAGTCAGCCCCAGCATTTT. Its protein is CASSPDRGSQPQHF.

In DNA form, the CDR3 reads TGCGCCAGCAGCTTGCTCGGGGATGGCTACACCTTC. This gives the protein CASSLLGDGYTF. The V and J genes are TRBV5-1 and TRBJ1-2; D is ambiguous. Germline CDR1 and CDR2: SGHRS and YFSETQ. V lost 1 base and J lost 6, with 7 bases in between. The CDR3 extends over 12 amino acids.

V and J are TRBV9 and TRBJ2-7, with 10 bases aligning to TRBD1. The CDR3 is 15 amino acids. Losses at the gene ends were 0 bases for V and 1 base for J; bases not matched to a gene: 1. Germline-derived CDR1 and CDR2 are SGDLS and YYNGEE. The CDR3 reads CASSVGQGASYEQYF. The CDR3 bases are TGTGCCAGCAGCGTAGGACAGGGGGCGTCCTACGAGCAGTACTTC.

V is TRBV6-5 and J is TRBJ2-7; TRBD2 is a possible D gene (6 bases). Germline loops: CDR1 MNHEY, CDR2 SVGAGI. Trimming left V 0 bases short and J 5 bases short, with 17 bases between. The CDR3 is 16 residues long. CDR3 region: CASSYSSGSGPHEQYV. The CDR3 DNA sequence: TGTGCCAGCAGTTACTCCTCCGGTAGCGGCCCCCACGAGCAGTACGTC.